These 5 T cell receptor beta chains share one sample of origin, sequenced in a study of CD8 T cells in ankylosing spondylitis. No cognate antigen is known for these TCRs. Each CDR3 protein is one row after TCRdb ran MiXCR on the 5' RACE reads. This table has about 540,000 distinct CDR3 sequences, about 12% appearing once. The study's findings and limits: A TCR beta motif of roughly eight highly homologous variants appeared characteristic of ankylosing spondylitis blood.

The sample taken for sequencing was blood, either unsorted or a sorted T cell fraction (not recorded which). The receptor source for this set is a male donor with ankylosing spondylitis.

This chain connects TRBV5-1 to TRBJ2-5; 8 nucleotides match TRBD2. Germline V gene lookup returns CDR1 SGHRS and CDR2 YFSETQ. CDR3 length: 15 residues. With 2 bases clipped from V and 1 base from J, the junction kept 4 bases outside the gene matches. CDR3 residues: CASSFLAGPQETQYF. The CDR3 bases are TGCGCCAGCAGCTTCCTAGCGGGCCCCCAAGAGACCCAGTACTTC.

This chain links TRBV13 with TRBJ2-1; 12 nucleotides agree with TRBD2. The CDR3 is 17 amino acids. The junction had 6 bases not matched to a gene; V was cut back by 5 bases and J by 1 base. Germline CDR1 and CDR2: PRHDT and FYEKMQ (reference sequence). CDR3 bases: TGTGCCAGCAGCCCGACTAGCGGGAGCACGTCCTACAATGAGCAGTTCTTC. Translating gives CASSPTSGSTSYNEQFF.

The J gene is TRBJ2-1, the V gene TRBV10-3, with D possibly TRBD1 on 6 matching bases. This CDR3 is 15 amino acids long. The germline V gene has CDR1 ENHRY and CDR2 SYGVKD. The ends were cut back, 2 bases at V and 2 bases at J, with 10 bases in the middle. For the CDR3, the DNA is TGTGCCATCAGTGAGCTACAGGGTACCTACAATGAGCAGTTCTTC. It is translated as CAISELQGTYNEQFF.

This clonotype was observed many times. The chain carries TRBV4-1 and TRBJ1-2; 7 bases match TRBD1. After removal of 0 bases from V and 6 bases from J, the junction contained 1 base not matched to a gene. CDR3 length: 13 amino acids. Germline V gene data show CDR1 as MGHRA and CDR2 as YSYEKL. The CDR3 protein is CASSQDRGDGYTF. The CDR3 DNA follows: TGCGCCAGCAGCCAAGACAGGGGGGATGGCTACACCTTC.

This clonotype was found a few times. CDR3 in amino acids: CASSPGVSGGEQYV. CDR3 in DNA: TGTGCCAGCTCACCCGGGGTCTCCGGGGGCGAGCAGTACGTC. V gene TRBV18 combines with J gene TRBJ2-7; maybe TRBD2 (6 bases). Per the germline V gene, CDR1 is KGHSH and CDR2 is LQKENI. This CDR3 has 14 amino acids. Trimming removed 3 bases at V and 6 bases at J, with 15 bases between.